These T cell receptor beta chains were read from a single sample in a study of OX40 agonist ivuxolimab in advanced cancers. TCRdb keeps only in-frame clones here, not all; method: immunoSEQ multiplex PCR. The data contain about 16,000 clones, 70% to 90% of them singletons. Specimen: CD4+ or CD8+ T cells sorted from blood, collected in a trial of the OX40 agonist ivuxolimab. The receptors derive from an adult with an advanced solid tumor such as melanoma, head and neck, liver or kidney cancer. Each CDR3 is given with its conserved first and last residue. A D gene is named only where the DNA matches it firmly. Not all rows give a size; the values are once, few, many and, for expanded clones, a class.

d_call,clone_size,v_call,j_call,cdr3_nt,cdr3_aa
TRBD2,NA,TRBV28,TRBJ2-3,TGTGCCAGCAGTTCCCGACTAGCGGGAGTCGCGTACGCAGTGCCAGATACGCAGTATTTT,CASSSRLAGVAYAVPDTQYF
NA,once,TRBV6-5,TRBJ1-5,TGTGCCAGCCGGGGGGGCGCAGGGCAGCCCCAGCATTTT,CASRGGAGQPQHF
NA,NA,TRBV4-3,TRBJ2-7,TGCGCCAGCAGCCAAGAAGAACAGGGTTACGAGCAGTACTTC,CASSQEEQGYEQYF
NA,NA,TRBV4-3,TRBJ2-7,TGCGCCAGCAGCCCGCATACGACAGGACCTTACGAGCAGTACTTC,CASSPHTTGPYEQYF
TRBD2,NA,TRBV7-9,TRBJ2-7,TGTGCCAGCTCCTTAGCGGGAGTTCTCCTCGAGCAGTACTTC,CASSLAGVLLEQYF
NA,NA,TRBV9,TRBJ2-7,TGTGCCAGCAGCGCCGGGTTCGTAGCCTACGAGCAGTACTTC,CASSAGFVAYEQYF
TRBD1,NA,TRBV15,TRBJ1-1,TGTGCCACCAGCAGACCGACAGGGGGGGAGAGGTTGGTCACTGAAGCTTTCTTT,CATSRPTGGERLVTEAFF
NA,once,TRBV14,TRBJ1-4,TGTGCCAGCAGCCACGGGTGGGGAGTTGAAAAACTGTTTTTT,CASSHGWGVEKLFF
TRBD1,NA,TRBV28,TRBJ2-7,TGTGCCAGCAGTACCTGGACAGGGGCGTACGAGCAGTACTTC,CASSTWTGAYEQYF
NA,NA,TRBV5-6,TRBJ2-1,TGTGCCAGCAGCCACACCTACAATGAGCAGTTCTTC,CASSHTYNEQFF